The next 6 T cell receptor beta chains were all read from a single sample in a study of PD-L1 blockade in urothelial cancer. Time point in this sample: pretreatment peripheral blood. Assay: immunoSEQ multiplex PCR; the TCRdb copy retains only in-frame clones and omits some. The sample carries roughly 63,000 clones, about 86% recorded once. The source was PBMCs, collected around atezolizumab (anti-PD-L1) treatment. Receptors were obtained from a man in his 70s with urothelial cancer.

The CDR3 DNA reads as TGTGCCAGCAGTCCGCCGGGACAGGGCGTTGAAGCTTTCTTT. This translates into CASSPPGQGVEAFF. The rearrangement uses TRBV28 and TRBJ1-1, with 9 positions matching TRBD1. The V and J ends lost 5 bases and 7 bases, in that order; junction bases with no gene match: 8. CDR1 is MDHEN, CDR2 SYDVKM, per germline. The CDR3 extends over 14 amino acids.

This chain connects TRBV4-1 to TRBJ2-3; 8 bases line up with TRBD1. Germline CDR1 MGHRA, CDR2 YSYEKL. The CDR3 is 15 amino acids. The ends lost 0 bases at V and 4 bases at J; junction bases unmatched: 3. CDR3 nucleotides: TGCGCCAGCAGCCAAGACAGGGGGCTAGCAGATACGCAGTATTTT. Amino acid sequence: CASSQDRGLADTQYF.

As to this clone: This same CDR3 is encoded by further DNA sequences in the sample. The chain combines TRBV10-2 with TRBJ2-4, with 8 bases fitting TRBD1. Germline CDR1 is WSHSY and CDR2 is SAAADI. This CDR3 comprises 14 residues. V shed 2 bases and J 7 bases; nucleotides not matched to a gene: 4. CDR3 in amino acids: CASSEQGAKNIQYF. The CDR3 DNA sequence: TGCGCCAGCAGTGAGCAGGGGGCGAAGAACATTCAGTACTTC.

V gene TRBV5-4 combines with J gene TRBJ1-2, with D perhaps matching TRBD1 (5 bases). Germline CDR1 SGHNT, CDR2 YYREEE (reference sequence). Trimming cost V 4 bases and J 0 bases, with 22 bases left between them. The CDR3 has 18 amino acids. CDR3 region: CASSPSGNRVRANYGYTF. The DNA for the CDR3 is TGTGCCAGCAGCCCATCAGGGAACCGGGTTAGGGCTAACTATGGCTACACCTTC. The full variable domain, with the rest looked up from reference TRBV5-4 and TRBJ1-2, is ETGVTQSPTHLIKTRGQQVTLRCSSQSGHNTVSWYQQALGQGPQFIFQYYREEENGRGNFPPRFSGLQFPNYSSELNVNALELDDSALYLCASSPSGNRVRANYGYTFGSGTRLTVV.

The CDR3 DNA follows: TGTGCCAGCAGTTTATCAGGGGCCCAAAATGAAAAACTGTTTTTT. This sequence encodes CASSLSGAQNEKLFF. This chain links TRBV27 with TRBJ1-4; tentative D call: TRBD1 (5 bases). V was trimmed by 0 bases and J by 5 bases, leaving 10 bases between them. CDR3 length equals 15 residues. From germline, CDR1 is MNHEY and CDR2 SMNVEV (reference sequence). The complete variable domain, with remaining parts taken from reference TRBV27 and TRBJ1-4, reads EAQVTQNPRYLITVTGKKLTVTCSQNMNHEYMSWYRQDPGLGLRQIYYSMNVEVTDKGDVPEGYKVSRKEKRNFPLILESPSPNQTSLYFCASSLSGAQNEKLFFGSGTQLSVL.

With regard to this clone: This same CDR3 is encoded by further DNA sequences in the sample. V usage is TRBV5-1 and J usage is TRBJ1-5; D uncertain. V was pared by 0 bases and J by 2 bases, with 6 bases between. The CDR3 extends over 14 amino acids. In germline, CDR1 is SGHRS, CDR2 YFSETQ. The CDR3, as DNA: TGCGCCAGCAGCTTGGAGGGAGGCAATCAGCCCCAGCATTTT. Translated: CASSLEGGNQPQHF.